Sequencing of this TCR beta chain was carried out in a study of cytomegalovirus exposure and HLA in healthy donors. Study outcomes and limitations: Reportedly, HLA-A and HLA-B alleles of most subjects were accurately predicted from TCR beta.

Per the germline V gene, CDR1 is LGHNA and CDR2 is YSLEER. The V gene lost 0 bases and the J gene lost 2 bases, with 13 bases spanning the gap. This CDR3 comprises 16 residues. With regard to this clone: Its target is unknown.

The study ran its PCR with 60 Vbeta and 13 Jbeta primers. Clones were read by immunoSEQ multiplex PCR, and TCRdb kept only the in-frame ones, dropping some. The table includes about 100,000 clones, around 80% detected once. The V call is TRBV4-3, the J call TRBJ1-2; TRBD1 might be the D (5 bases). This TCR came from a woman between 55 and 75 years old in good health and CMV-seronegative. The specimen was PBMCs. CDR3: CASSQEFQGRNYGYTF. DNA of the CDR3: TGCGCCAGCAGCCAAGAATTCCAGGGTCGCAACTATGGCTACACCTTC.